This TCR beta chain is from a study of CD4 and CD8 cells across lung adenocarcinoma regions. Donors had localized lung adenocarcinoma, a non-small cell lung cancer. This clonotype ranks as medium-sized (0.01 to 0.1%). MiXCR was run by TCRdb on the PCR reads, yielding one entry per CDR3 protein. The sample shows 5,500 to 8,500 distinct CDR3 sequences, about 54% of them seen only once. CDR1 is MNHEY, CDR2 SMNVEV, per germline (reference sequence). V was pared by 11 bases and J by 0 bases, with 9 bases of the junction left unmatched. The CDR3 contains 15 residues. Sequenced: CD8+ T cells from the center of a lung tumor. This chain joins TRBV27 and TRBJ2-1; 8 positions match TRBD1. This receptor was obtained from a male donor with lung adenocarcinoma. The CD4 and CD8 labels of this study may be unreliable. The CDR3 is CAPVGTGPSYNEQFF. The DNA of the CDR3 is TGTGCCCCAGTGGGGACAGGACCCTCCTACAATGAGCAGTTCTTC.